This T cell receptor (beta chain) was found in a study of metastatic and nonmetastatic thyroid tumors. Study information: Across peripheral blood and tumor or nodule tissue samples taken from malignant and benign thyroid patients, the repertoires were compared with one another.

The CDR3 runs to 14 residues. The germline V gene encodes CDR1 LNHDA and CDR2 SQIVND (reference sequence). Trimming left V 5 bases short and J 5 bases short, with 13 bases between. Patients underwent thyroid surgery, and none had received any treatment before it. This clone was observed at least ten times. Under the authors' procedure: A papillary thyroid cancer distant-metastasis classifier was built from CDR3 differences across clinicopathological groups. TCRdb re-analyzed the PCR reads using MiXCR. The V and J calls and clone size are TCRdb's, not the authors'. The sample contains about 89,000 clones, about 12% of which appear only once.

The chain joins TRBV19 to TRBJ1-5; a possible D gene is TRBD1 (5 bases). Sequenced input: tumor tissue. The clonotype comes from a female donor with papillary thyroid cancer or a benign thyroid nodule (not recorded which). Some clones in this sample may be carry-over from other donors' samples. The CDR3 loop reads CASSDQGMYQPQHF. In DNA, the CDR3 is TGTGCCAGTAGTGACCAGGGAATGTATCAGCCCCAGCATTTT.